Below, 23 T cell receptor beta chains from the same sample are listed, as sequenced in a study of cytomegalovirus exposure and HLA in healthy donors. The study ran its PCR with 60 Vbeta and 13 Jbeta primers. The data were produced by immunoSEQ multiplex PCR, yet TCRdb's version contains in-frame clones alone and is incomplete. The sample lists approximately 80,000 clones, about 60% seen once, with 15% in the top ten. Sequenced material: PBMCs. These receptors were obtained from a woman in her 40s in good health and CMV-seropositive.

The rearrangement uses TRBV7-9 and TRBJ2-2; tentatively, D is TRBD1 (5 bases). There are 17 residues in the CDR3. From germline, CDR1 is SEHNR and CDR2 FQNEAQ (reference sequence). V was shortened by 5 bases and J by 4 bases, with 20 bases between the two germline ends. CDR3 sequence: CASSLPTDALGTGELFF. The CDR3 nucleotides are TGTGCCAGCAGCCTCCCGACAGACGCGTTGGGCACCGGGGAGCTGTTTTTT.

The rearrangement joins TRBV5-1 to TRBJ2-7, with TRBD1 matching 10 bases. The CDR3 contains 14 residues. Trimming took 0 bases from V and 5 from J; bases not matched to a gene: 2. CDR1 is SGHRS, CDR2 YFSETQ, per germline. The CDR3 loop reads CASSLETGGHEQYF. The CDR3 DNA follows: TGCGCCAGCAGCTTGGAGACAGGGGGCCACGAGCAGTACTTC.

This chain joins TRBV7-2 and TRBJ2-7; 12 nucleotides align to TRBD2. The CDR3 runs 15 residues. CDR1 SGHTA and CDR2 FQGNSA come from the germline V gene. V lost 5 bases to trimming and J lost 2 bases; unmatched junction nucleotides: 4. DNA of the CDR3: TGTGCCAGCAGCCCAACTAGCGGGAGGACCTACGAGCAGTACTTC. Its protein is CASSPTSGRTYEQYF.

The rearrangement links TRBV2 to TRBJ2-5, with TRBD1 matching over 8 bases. CDR1 is SNHLY, CDR2 FYNNEI, per germline. The trim removed 6 bases at V and 5 bases at J, leaving 2 bases unmatched. The CDR3 covers 12 residues. CDR3 coding DNA: TGTGCCAGCAGCAGGGGGCTGGAGACCCAGTACTTC. It translates to CASSRGLETQYF.

This clone was counted a few times. This rearrangement joins TRBV28 to TRBJ2-1; 13 nucleotides match TRBD2. This CDR3 contains 22 residues. CDR1 and CDR2 (germline): MDHEN, SYDVKM. J was trimmed by 3 bases and V by 5 bases; bases with no gene match: 22. The CDR3 sequence: CASSLGASWTSGSLSLYNEQFF. The CDR3 DNA follows: TGTGCCAGCAGTCTAGGAGCGTCTTGGACTAGCGGGAGTCTTTCTCTCTACAATGAGCAGTTCTTC.

V gene TRBV18 combines with J gene TRBJ2-7; possible D gene TRBD2, 6 bases. The CDR3 is 14 residues long. Germline assignment: CDR1 KGHSH and CDR2 LQKENI. Trimming took off 4 bases at V and 2 bases at J, with 12 bases between the two ends. The DNA for the CDR3 is TGTGCCAGCTCACGGGAGGTCAGCCCCTACGAGCAGTACTTC. Encoded protein: CASSREVSPYEQYF.

V gene TRBV6-1 combines with J gene TRBJ1-1, with D perhaps TRBD1 (6 bases). Trimming cost V 2 bases and J 0 bases, with 13 bases left between them. From germline, CDR1 is MNHNS and CDR2 SASEGT. CDR3 length: 16 residues. Written as DNA, the CDR3 is TGTGCCAGCAGTGAACAAGCAGGGACAATGAACACTGAAGCTTTCTTT. It is translated as CASSEQAGTMNTEAFF.

This clone appeared a few times. The J gene is TRBJ2-3, the V gene TRBV5-4; D call uncertain. The CDR3 consists of 15 residues. Trimming stripped 6 bases from V and 1 base from J, with 15 bases between. The V gene's germline CDR1 is SGHNT and CDR2 YYREEE (reference sequence). Written as DNA, the CDR3 is TGTGCCAGCACCGCGAGCACGGGTGGCACAGATACGCAGTATTTT. Translating gives CASTASTGGTDTQYF.

The CDR3: CASSEGQGSYEQYF. In DNA, the CDR3 is TGTGCCAGCAGTGAGGGACAGGGTTCCTACGAGCAGTACTTC. This chain joins TRBV2 and TRBJ2-7; TRBD1 aligns across 9 bases. CDR3 length: 14 residues. Germline V gene data show CDR1 as SNHLY and CDR2 as FYNNEI. Trimming cost V 3 bases and J 1 base; bases outside gene matches: 1.

The gene calls are TRBV7-9 and TRBJ1-2; 11 bases agree with TRBD1. This CDR3 comprises 13 residues. Germline V gene sequence: CDR1 SEHNR, CDR2 FQNEAQ (reference sequence). The V and J ends lost 4 bases and 5 bases, in that order; junction bases with no gene match: 0. The CDR3: CASSWDRGYGYTF. The CDR3 bases are TGTGCCAGCAGCTGGGACAGGGGGTATGGCTACACCTTC.

This CDR3 is CASSQGGLANTGELFF. The CDR3 nucleotides are TGCGCCAGCAGCCAAGGTGGACTCGCGAACACCGGGGAGCTGTTTTTT. The rearrangement joins TRBV4-1 to TRBJ2-2; tentative D call: TRBD2 (5 bases). The germline CDR1 and CDR2 sequences are MGHRA and YSYEKL. V dropped 1 base and J dropped 0 bases, with 9 bases sitting between them. CDR3 length equals 16 residues.

This clone has only a few counts. This rearrangement joins TRBV15 to TRBJ2-3; D gene ambiguous. This CDR3 contains 12 residues. The germline V gene has CDR1 LNHNV and CDR2 YYDKDF (reference sequence). V was clipped by 2 bases and J by 6 bases, with 6 bases between them. This CDR3 reads CATSRPRDTQYF. Written as DNA, the CDR3 is TGTGCCACCAGCAGACCCAGGGATACGCAGTATTTT.

This chain links TRBV2 with TRBJ2-3, with a tentative D call TRBD2 (5 bases). Between the trimmed V and J ends, which lost 0 bases and 1 base, there was a span of 5 bases. Germline V CDR1 and CDR2: SNHLY, FYNNEI. The CDR3 runs 14 residues. As DNA, the CDR3 is TGTGCCAGCAGTGAAGCGCGGGGCACAGATACGCAGTATTTT. Protein product: CASSEARGTDTQYF.

V gene TRBV4-2 combines with J gene TRBJ2-5, with 9 bases aligning to TRBD2. The end of the DNA aligns better with TRBJ2-7, so the J call may be wrong. The germline CDR1 and CDR2 sequences are LGHNA and YNFKEQ. The CDR3 spans 15 residues. The CDR3, as DNA: TGTGCCAGCAGCCAAGGTCTAGCGGGACCCTACGAGCAGTACTTC. Amino acids: CASSQGLAGPYEQYF.

J is TRBJ1-5 and V is TRBV27; 7 nucleotides match TRBD1. This CDR3 region has 16 residues. The germline V gene has CDR1 MNHEY and CDR2 SMNVEV (reference sequence). J gave up 10 bases and V 0 bases, and 12 bases lay outside the gene matches. For the CDR3, the DNA is TGTGCCAGCAGTTTATCGTTTACGGGCAGGGGGTCTCCCCAGCATTTT. Residues: CASSLSFTGRGSPQHF.

This clone was recorded only once. The rearrangement joins TRBV7-8 to TRBJ2-7; maybe TRBD2 (6 bases). V lost 6 bases and J 3 bases, leaving 21 bases between the germline ends. CDR1 is SGHVS and CDR2 is FQNEAQ in the germline V gene. The CDR3 covers 16 residues. Here the CDR3 reads CASSRRPGLGNYEQYF. In DNA form, the CDR3 reads TGTGCCAGCAGTCGACGTCCGGGACTGGGGAACTACGAGCAGTACTTC. Looking up the rest from reference TRBV7-8 and TRBJ2-7 gives the full variable domain: GAGVSQSPRYKVAKRGQDVALRCDPISGHVSLFWYQQALGQGPEFLTYFQNEAQLDKSGLPSDRFFAERPEGSVSTLKIQRTQQEDSAVYLCASSRRPGLGNYEQYFGPGTRLTVT.

Only one count was recorded for this clone. The chain couples TRBV2 to TRBJ2-3; 12 bases line up with TRBD2. Germline V lookup: CDR1 SNHLY, CDR2 FYNNEI. V trimming: 6 bases; J trimming: 2 bases; junction bases outside the gene matches: 3. This CDR3 is built from 15 residues. This chain's CDR3 is CASSRTSGNTDTQYF. The CDR3 DNA follows: TGTGCCAGCAGCAGGACTAGCGGGAACACAGATACGCAGTATTTT.

This chain joins TRBV5-5 and TRBJ1-3; weak D call: TRBD1 (5 bases). Per germline, CDR1 SGHKS and CDR2 YYEKEE (reference sequence). The CDR3 is made up of 13 amino acids. Trimming cost V 8 bases and J 0 bases, with 9 bases left between them. CDR3: CASAGGSGNTIYF. The CDR3 bases are TGTGCCAGTGCGGGGGGCTCTGGAAACACCATATATTTT.

The V gene is TRBV27, the J gene TRBJ2-1, with 12 bases identical to TRBD2. Trimming removed 3 bases from V and 7 bases from J; junction bases left unmatched: 4. Germline assignment: CDR1 MNHEY and CDR2 SMNVEV (reference sequence). The CDR3 is made up of 15 amino acids. In nucleotides, the CDR3 is TGTGCCAGCAGTTTCGGGACTAGCGGGTTGAATGAGCAGTTCTTC. Translating it yields CASSFGTSGLNEQFF.

The chain has TRBV11-3 and TRBJ1-1, with D uncertain. Deletions cut 3 bases from V and 1 base from J, with 6 bases between. Per the germline V gene, CDR1 is SGHNT and CDR2 is YENEEA. The CDR3 length is 13 residues. In DNA form, the CDR3 reads TGTGCCAGCAGCTTCCGGGGGAACACTGAAGCTTTCTTT. Amino acid sequence: CASSFRGNTEAFF.

This rearrangement joins TRBV6-5 to TRBJ2-7; D remains ambiguous. The CDR3 length is 13 residues. Trimming removed 8 bases from V and 3 bases from J, with 14 bases in between. Germline-derived CDR1 and CDR2 are MNHEY and SVGAGI. CDR3: CASRRREDYEQYF. The CDR3 nucleotides are TGTGCCAGCCGTCGCCGAGAGGACTACGAGCAGTACTTC.

This chain uses TRBV5-1 with TRBJ1-1; D is possibly TRBD1 (5 bases). V was trimmed by 0 bases and J by 4 bases, leaving 10 bases between them. Germline CDR1 SGHRS, CDR2 YFSETQ. The CDR3 contains 14 residues. DNA for the CDR3: TGCGCCAGCAGCTTGGATCGGGGGACCACTGAAGCTTTCTTT. It translates to CASSLDRGTTEAFF. Together with reference TRBV5-1 and TRBJ1-1, the CDR3 gives the full variable domain: KAGVTQTPRYLIKTRGQQVTLSCSPISGHRSVSWYQQTPGQGLQFLFEYFSETQRNKGNFPGRFSGRQFSNSRSEMNVSTLELGDSALYLCASSLDRGTTEAFFGQGTRLTVV.

V is TRBV5-6 and J is TRBJ2-1; TRBD2 matches 11 bases. The CDR3 extends over 15 amino acids. Looked up from germline, CDR1 is SGHDT and CDR2 is YYEEEE. With V trimmed by 5 bases and J by 4 bases, 5 bases remained unmatched. The CDR3 DNA reads TGTGCCAGCAGTCCCGGGACTAGCGGATACAATGAGCAGTTCTTC. It codes for CASSPGTSGYNEQFF.